These 22 T cell receptor beta chains came from one sample sequenced in a study of cytomegalovirus exposure and HLA in healthy donors. Produced via immunoSEQ multiplex PCR; TCRdb's table is partial and in-frame only. The data contain fewer than 200,000 clones, around nine tenths of them singletons. Sequenced input: PBMCs. The receptors stem from a woman aged 18-30 years in good health and CMV-seronegative.

The chain employs TRBV29-1 and TRBJ1-2; TRBD1 matches at 7 bases. V lost 5 bases to trimming and J lost 4 bases; unmatched junction nucleotides: 13. Germline assignment: CDR1 SQVTM and CDR2 ANQGSEA. This CDR3 is built from 15 residues. In nucleotides, the CDR3 is TGCAGCGTTCGACAGGGAACAGCTATATTCTATGGCTACACCTTC. It encodes CSVRQGTAIFYGYTF.

This chain uses TRBV10-1 with TRBJ2-5; 7 bases are a match to TRBD1. Germline lookup yields CDR1 WNHNN and CDR2 SYGVQD (reference sequence). With V trimmed by 8 bases and J by 5 bases, 11 bases remained unmatched. The CDR3 length is 14 residues. The CDR3 DNA follows: TGCGCCAGCTGGTCAGGGGGTATTGGGGAGACCCAGTACTTC. Its protein product is CASWSGGIGETQYF.

Comments on this clone: At one end the junction does not follow the germline gene, possibly because of a read error. V is TRBV5-1 and J is TRBJ2-7; 8 positions agree with TRBD1. In germline, CDR1 is SGHRS, CDR2 YFSETQ. The CDR3 length is 17 residues. The CDR3 sequence: CASSLVSRTGYIYEQCF. As DNA, the CDR3 is TGCGCCAGCAGCTTGGTATCTAGGACAGGGTACATCTACGAGCAGTGCTTC.

The chain employs TRBV5-1 and TRBJ2-1; D possibly corresponds to TRBD1 (6 bases). Germline V gene data show CDR1 as SGHRS and CDR2 as YFSETQ. The CDR3 runs 15 residues. V lost 0 bases and J 5 bases, leaving 12 bases between the germline ends. The CDR3 here is CASSLDVGAHNEQFF. The DNA of the CDR3 is TGCGCCAGCAGCTTGGACGTGGGGGCCCACAATGAGCAGTTCTTC.

This clone appeared a single time. The V and J genes are TRBV2 and TRBJ1-2; 9 bases are shared with TRBD1. Looked up from germline, CDR1 is SNHLY and CDR2 is FYNNEI. J lost 3 bases, V lost 6 bases, and 5 bases had no gene match. The CDR3 is 14 amino acids. CDR3 bases: TGTGCCAGCAGGCCGGGACAGGGAGACTATGGCTACACCTTC. This gives the protein CASRPGQGDYGYTF.

The chain couples TRBV28 to TRBJ1-2, with 7 bases matching TRBD1. CDR1 and CDR2 (germline): MDHEN, SYDVKM. The length of the CDR3 is 16 residues. The V and J ends lost 2 bases and 3 bases, in that order; junction bases with no gene match: 9. DNA for the CDR3: TGTGCCAGCAGTTTACTAGGGGGCCCAACACACTATGGCTACACCTTC. Its translation is CASSLLGGPTHYGYTF.

V is TRBV2 and J is TRBJ1-1, with D hard to call. Trimming shortened V by 5 bases and J by 1 base, and 14 bases separated the two germline ends. The CDR3 spans 15 residues. Germline-derived CDR1 and CDR2 are SNHLY and FYNNEI. CDR3 nucleotides: TGTGCCAGCAGTCCCCCTGGGCGACCGAACACTGAAGCTTTCTTT. As protein: CASSPPGRPNTEAFF.

The J gene is TRBJ1-1, the V gene TRBV5-1, with D maybe TRBD1 (6 bases). CDR3 length: 16 amino acids. Germline assignment: CDR1 SGHRS and CDR2 YFSETQ. Trimming cost V 4 bases and J 4 bases, with 20 bases left between them. Here the CDR3 reads CASSPYPDRLSTEAFF. In nucleotides, the CDR3 is TGCGCCAGCAGCCCATACCCGGACAGATTAAGCACTGAAGCTTTCTTT.

The gene calls are TRBV29-1 and TRBJ2-7, with D possibly being TRBD1 (5 bases). CDR3 length: 13 amino acids. From germline, CDR1 is SQVTM and CDR2 ANQGSEA. Trimming took 0 bases from V and 1 from J, leaving 7 bases between them. The CDR3 nucleotides are TGCAGCGTTGAAGAGGACACGTCCTACGAGCAGTACTTC. It codes for CSVEEDTSYEQYF.

This rearrangement joins TRBV2 to TRBJ1-1; D is possibly TRBD1 (6 bases). Trimming took 6 bases from V and 6 from J, leaving 11 bases between them. The CDR3 sequence is 12 residues long. CDR1 is SNHLY and CDR2 is FYNNEI in the germline V gene. CDR3 nucleotide sequence: TGTGCCAGCAGACGACAGGAGGCTGAAGCTTTCTTT. It yields the protein CASRRQEAEAFF.

The V call is TRBV27, the J call TRBJ1-1; no firm D call. Between the trimmed V and J ends, which lost 5 bases and 3 bases, there was a span of 13 bases. The CDR3 consists of 14 residues. CDR1 and CDR2 (germline): MNHEY, SMNVEV (reference sequence). CDR3 sequence: CASSISTGYTEAFF. DNA of the CDR3: TGTGCCAGCAGTATCTCAACGGGTTACACTGAAGCTTTCTTT.

This clone has a single count. The chain has TRBV6-5 and TRBJ2-6; D is ambiguous. CDR3 size: 15 residues. Germline CDR1 reads MNHEY; CDR2 reads SVGAGI. With 0 bases removed from V and 0 bases from J, the gap between germline ends came to 3 bases. The CDR3 DNA reads as TGTGCCAGCAGTTACTCGAGCTCTGGGGCCAACGTCCTGACTTTC. Its translation is CASSYSSSGANVLTF.

In regard to this clone: Other nucleotide sequences in the sample specify the same CDR3. The rearrangement joins TRBV7-2 to TRBJ2-7; tentative D call: TRBD2 (5 bases). The CDR3 length is 13 residues. The V end was cut by 5 bases, the J end by 3 bases, with 11 bases between. Germline V lookup: CDR1 SGHTA, CDR2 FQGNSA. The DNA of the CDR3 is TGTGCCAGCAGCCCTGGACTGTTCTACGAGCAGTACTTC. This encodes CASSPGLFYEQYF.

This chain links TRBV10-3 with TRBJ1-2; 9 bases are shared with TRBD1. The CDR3 extends over 13 amino acids. Trimming at V came to 7 bases and at J to 6 bases, leaving 6 bases not matched to a gene. Germline CDR1 ENHRY, CDR2 SYGVKD. DNA of the CDR3: TGTGCCATCACAGGGGACAGGGCGCATGGCTACACCTTC. Its protein product is CAITGDRAHGYTF.

CDR3 DNA sequence: TGTGCCAGCAGCCCTGGACAGGGGGCAAGCAATCAGCCCCAGCATTTT. Translated, it gives CASSPGQGASNQPQHF. J is TRBJ1-5 and V is TRBV28; 11 bases are a match to TRBD1. CDR3 length: 16 amino acids. Trimming took 6 bases from V and 1 from J; bases not matched to a gene: 5. Germline V gene lookup returns CDR1 MDHEN and CDR2 SYDVKM.

The V and J genes are TRBV7-9 and TRBJ2-1, with D unresolved. From germline, CDR1 is SEHNR and CDR2 FQNEAQ (reference sequence). Trimming left V 5 bases short and J 6 bases short, with 8 bases between. The CDR3 extends over 12 amino acids. In DNA, the CDR3 is TGTGCCAGCAGCCCCTCCCCCAATGAGCAGTTCTTC. This codes for CASSPSPNEQFF.

This clone was seen only once. V gene TRBV19 combines with J gene TRBJ2-5; 7 bases are a match to TRBD2. The assigned J gene may be wrong: the sequence end matches TRBJ2-7 better. Germline V gives CDR1 LNHDA, CDR2 SQIVND (reference sequence). This CDR3 contains 13 residues. The CDR3 spells CASSISGNGEQYF. The CDR3 DNA reads as TGTGCCAGTAGTATAAGCGGGAACGGCGAGCAGTACTTC.

The CDR3 nucleotides are TGCGCCAGCAGCTGGACGGACTTAATAAACACTGAAGCTTTCTTT. This translates into CASSWTDLINTEAFF. The J gene is TRBJ1-1, the V gene TRBV5-1; D gene ambiguous. This CDR3 is built from 15 residues. Trimming stripped 3 bases from V and 2 bases from J, with 14 bases between. Germline values: CDR1 SGHRS, CDR2 YFSETQ.

The chain links TRBV9 to TRBJ2-1; TRBD2 agrees at 11 bases. Germline V gene data show CDR1 as SGDLS and CDR2 as YYNGEE. V dropped 0 bases and J dropped 4; count of bases not matched to a gene: 6. CDR3 length: 17 residues. The CDR3 is CASSVVSSGRVYNEQFF. The CDR3 nucleotides are TGTGCCAGCAGCGTAGTGAGTAGCGGGAGGGTTTACAATGAGCAGTTCTTC. The whole variable domain, filled in from reference TRBV9 and TRBJ2-1, reads DSGVTQTPKHLITATGQRVTLRCSPRSGDLSVYWYQQSLDQGLQFLIQYYNGEERAKGNILERFSAQQFPDLHSELNLSSLELGDSALYFCASSVVSSGRVYNEQFFGPGTRLTVL.

The V call is TRBV10-3, the J call TRBJ1-2, with D maybe TRBD1 (6 bases). Germline CDR1 is ENHRY and CDR2 is SYGVKD. The CDR3 is 13 amino acids. Trimming cost V 4 bases and J 2 bases, with 8 bases left between them. The CDR3 sequence: CAISAGGNYGYTF. CDR3 coding DNA: TGTGCCATCAGTGCTGGGGGCAACTATGGCTACACCTTC.

This clone was seen only once. This chain joins TRBV7-2 and TRBJ2-5, with TRBD2 matching over 10 bases. J lost 2 bases, V lost 5 bases, and 8 bases had no gene match. The CDR3 runs 16 residues. From germline, CDR1 is SGHTA and CDR2 FQGNSA. The CDR3 DNA sequence: TGTGCCAGCAGCCAATCTCTAGCGGGAGCGCAAGAGACCCAGTACTTC. This codes for CASSQSLAGAQETQYF.

The V call is TRBV7-6, the J call TRBJ2-2, with 7 bases identical to TRBD2. Trimming at V came to 5 bases and at J to 0 bases, leaving 9 bases not matched to a gene. CDR1 and CDR2 from the germline V gene are SGHVS and FNYEAQ. The CDR3 contains 17 residues. CDR3 amino acids: CASSPTGTIANTGELFF. Here the CDR3 DNA reads TGTGCCAGCAGCCCTACCGGGACTATCGCGAACACCGGGGAGCTGTTTTTT.